Listed here is a single T cell receptor (beta chain). The data stem from a study of control samples from healthy donors and cancer patients. The repertoire was sequenced with immunoSEQ multiplex PCR; TCRdb's copy has only in-frame clones and lacks some. The table has approximately 190,000 clones, roughly nine tenths seen once; the top ten hold 1.5% to 2%. The CDR3 has 14 amino acids. The V and J ends lost 1 base and 6 bases respectively, with 15 bases between them. Per germline, CDR1 GTSNPN and CDR2 SVGIG (reference sequence). This sequence joins TRBV30 and TRBJ1-1; D ambiguous. The material sequenced was blood. The TCR originated in a man aged 25-45 years in good health. The CDR3, as DNA: TGTGCCTGGAGTGCAATCTCTACTGGGTCTGAAGCTTTCTTT. Translated: CAWSAISTGSEAFF.